These T cell receptor beta chains were read from a single sample in a study of cytomegalovirus exposure and HLA in healthy donors. TCRdb keeps only in-frame clones here, not all; method: immunoSEQ multiplex PCR. In the table there are about 130,000 clones, about 82% of which are singletons. The sample consisted of PBMCs. All receptors derive from a boy between 10 and 17 years old in good health and CMV-seronegative. CDR3s include the opening cysteine and the closing phenylalanine or tryptophan. D genes are given only for firm matches. A clone size is listed for some rows: how often the clone was seen (once, few, many), or a class if it is expanded.

V gene: TRBV11-2
J gene: TRBJ2-1
clone size: .
CDR3 length: 14
D gene: TRBD2
CDR3 DNA: TGTGCCAGCAGCAGCGGGAGTCCCTACAATGAGCAGTTCTTC
CDR3 protein: CASSSGSPYNEQFF

V gene: TRBV19
J gene: TRBJ1-1
clone size: .
CDR3 length: 14
D gene: .
CDR3 DNA: TGTGCCAGTAGTCACCCACAGCCGAACACTGAAGCTTTCTTT
CDR3 protein: CASSHPQPNTEAFF

V gene: TRBV6-5
J gene: TRBJ1-2
clone size: once
CDR3 length: 13
D gene: .
CDR3 DNA: TGTGCCAGCAGTCCGGTAGAATTCTATGGCTACACCTTC
CDR3 protein: CASSPVEFYGYTF

V gene: TRBV27
J gene: TRBJ2-7
clone size: .
CDR3 length: 13
D gene: .
CDR3 DNA: TGTGCCAGCAGGAGACAGCTACCGTACGAGCAGTACTTC
CDR3 protein: CASRRQLPYEQYF

V gene: TRBV7-2
J gene: TRBJ2-1
clone size: .
CDR3 length: 12
D gene: .
CDR3 DNA: TGTGCCAGCAGCCCTTCGGGTAATGAGCAGTTCTTC
CDR3 protein: CASSPSGNEQFF

V gene: TRBV4-1
J gene: TRBJ1-1
clone size: .
CDR3 length: 16
D gene: .
CDR3 DNA: TGCGCCAGCAGCCAACTATCCGGACGGGGTGGGACTGAAGCTTTCTTT
CDR3 protein: CASSQLSGRGGTEAFF

V gene: TRBV10-2
J gene: TRBJ2-1
clone size: few
CDR3 length: 14
D gene: TRBD2
CDR3 DNA: TGCGCCAGCAGTGAGGGACTAGCGTACAATGAGCAGTTCTTC
CDR3 protein: CASSEGLAYNEQFF

V gene: TRBV11-3
J gene: TRBJ1-4
clone size: .
CDR3 length: 12
D gene: .
CDR3 DNA: TGTGCCAGCAGCCCACCGGTCGGAAAACTGTTTTTT
CDR3 protein: CASSPPVGKLFF

V gene: TRBV5-4
J gene: TRBJ1-2
clone size: .
CDR3 length: 16
D gene: .
CDR3 DNA: TGTGCCAGCAGTCCTAAGGGTCCCGGGATTCACTATGGCTACACCTTC
CDR3 protein: CASSPKGPGIHYGYTF

V gene: TRBV6-6
J gene: TRBJ1-4
clone size: .
CDR3 length: 15
D gene: .
CDR3 DNA: TGTGCCAGCAGCCAATGGGGGGGTGCTAATGAAAAACTGTTTTTT
CDR3 protein: CASSQWGGANEKLFF

V gene: TRBV13
J gene: TRBJ2-7
clone size: .
CDR3 length: 15
D gene: .
CDR3 DNA: TGTGCCAGCAGCTTAGGCGGGTCGAGCTCCTACGAGCAGTACTTC
CDR3 protein: CASSLGGSSSYEQYF

V gene: TRBV5-1
J gene: TRBJ2-1
clone size: .
CDR3 length: 16
D gene: TRBD2
CDR3 DNA: TGCGCCAGCAGCACGGAGGGTAGCGGGAGGCGAAATGAGCAGTTCTTC
CDR3 protein: CASSTEGSGRRNEQFF

V gene: TRBV30
J gene: TRBJ2-4
clone size: few
CDR3 length: 16
D gene: TRBD2
CDR3 DNA: TGTGCTTTACAGGGTCGCGCGGGAGGGGGCAGGAACATTCAGTACTTC
CDR3 protein: CALQGRAGGGRNIQYF

V gene: TRBV6-5
J gene: TRBJ1-4
clone size: few
CDR3 length: 14
D gene: TRBD1
CDR3 DNA: TGTGCCAGCAGTTACGTGGCAGGGGGGGAAAAACTGTTTTTT
CDR3 protein: CASSYVAGGEKLFF

V gene: TRBV27
J gene: TRBJ2-7
clone size: once
CDR3 length: 14
D gene: .
CDR3 DNA: TGTGCCAGCAGTCCGCAGACAGCAACCTACGAGCAGTACTTC
CDR3 protein: CASSPQTATYEQYF

V gene: TRBV5-6
J gene: TRBJ2-7
clone size: .
CDR3 length: 17
D gene: TRBD1
CDR3 DNA: TGTGCCAGCAGCTTGGTTATAAGACAGGGGGAACCCTACGAGCAGTACTTC
CDR3 protein: CASSLVIRQGEPYEQYF

V gene: TRBV5-1
J gene: TRBJ2-2
clone size: .
CDR3 length: 15
D gene: .
CDR3 DNA: TGCGCCAGCAGCCCCCTAATGGCGGGAACCGGGGAGCTGTTTTTT
CDR3 protein: CASSPLMAGTGELFF

V gene: TRBV4-2
J gene: TRBJ2-5
clone size: .
CDR3 length: 15
D gene: .
CDR3 DNA: TGTGCCAGCAGCCAAGGCGACAGGTTCCAAGAGACCCAGTACTTC
CDR3 protein: CASSQGDRFQETQYF

V gene: TRBV30
J gene: TRBJ1-5
clone size: .
CDR3 length: 15
D gene: .
CDR3 DNA: TGTGCCTGGAGCCGAACAGGGTATAGCAATCAGCCCCAGCATTTT
CDR3 protein: CAWSRTGYSNQPQHF

V gene: TRBV29-1
J gene: TRBJ1-3
clone size: .
CDR3 length: 17
D gene: TRBD1
CDR3 DNA: TGCAGCGTTGGGACTAGAGGGACAGGTAGCTCTGGAAACACCATATATTTT
CDR3 protein: CSVGTRGTGSSGNTIYF

V gene: TRBV30
J gene: TRBJ2-3
clone size: .
CDR3 length: 14
D gene: TRBD2
CDR3 DNA: TGTGCCTGGAGTCTAGCGGGATACACAGATACGCAGTATTTT
CDR3 protein: CAWSLAGYTDTQYF

V gene: TRBV4-3
J gene: TRBJ2-7
clone size: once
CDR3 length: 15
D gene: .
CDR3 DNA: TGCGCCAGCAGCCAGGACTACGAAATCTCCTACGAGCAGTACTTC
CDR3 protein: CASSQDYEISYEQYF

V gene: TRBV2
J gene: TRBJ2-3
clone size: once
CDR3 length: 15
D gene: TRBD2
CDR3 DNA: TGTGCCAGCAGCCTATATAGCGGGAGCACAGATACGCAGTATTTT
CDR3 protein: CASSLYSGSTDTQYF

V gene: TRBV7-2
J gene: TRBJ2-7
clone size: .
CDR3 length: 16
D gene: TRBD2
CDR3 DNA: TGTGCCAGCAGCTTAACCCCCCTAGCGGGAATCAACGAGCAGTACTTC
CDR3 protein: CASSLTPLAGINEQYF

V gene: TRBV5-1
J gene: TRBJ2-1
clone size: .
CDR3 length: 15
D gene: .
CDR3 DNA: TGCGCCAGCAGCTTGACAGGCCAACTTAGGGATGAGCAGTTCTTC
CDR3 protein: CASSLTGQLRDEQFF

V gene: TRBV18
J gene: TRBJ2-7
clone size: once
CDR3 length: 21
D gene: TRBD2
CDR3 DNA: TGTGCCAGCTCACCACTCGCCCCCGGGACTAGCGGGAGACTTCGATCCGGGGAGCAGTACTTC
CDR3 protein: CASSPLAPGTSGRLRSGEQYF

V gene: TRBV5-4
J gene: TRBJ2-7
clone size: .
CDR3 length: 13
D gene: TRBD1
CDR3 DNA: TGTGCCAGCAGCCCAGGGGGTGGGGACGAGCAGTACTTC
CDR3 protein: CASSPGGGDEQYF

V gene: TRBV5-5
J gene: TRBJ2-7
clone size: .
CDR3 length: 19
D gene: TRBD2
CDR3 DNA: TGTGCCAGCAGCCTCACAGACAGGGACCGGGCTAGCGGGACCTACGAGCAGTACTTC
CDR3 protein: CASSLTDRDRASGTYEQYF

V gene: TRBV5-1
J gene: TRBJ2-7
clone size: .
CDR3 length: 15
D gene: .
CDR3 DNA: TGCGCCAGCAGCTTGGGATCCGGGCCTAGGGGCGAGCAGTACTTC
CDR3 protein: CASSLGSGPRGEQYF

V gene: TRBV14
J gene: TRBJ1-1
clone size: .
CDR3 length: 14
D gene: .
CDR3 DNA: TGTGCCAGCAGCCGCGGGACGCGAAACACTGAAGCTTTCTTT
CDR3 protein: CASSRGTRNTEAFF

V gene: TRBV7-2
J gene: TRBJ2-7
clone size: .
CDR3 length: 14
D gene: TRBD1
CDR3 DNA: TGTGCCAGCACCCAGGACAGGGATGGGAACGAGCAGTACTTC
CDR3 protein: CASTQDRDGNEQYF

V gene: TRBV5-1
J gene: TRBJ2-3
clone size: .
CDR3 length: 16
D gene: TRBD2
CDR3 DNA: TGCGCCAGCAGCTTGGGGGGGACTAGCGGCACAGATACGCAGTATTTT
CDR3 protein: CASSLGGTSGTDTQYF